The 8 T cell receptor beta chains below come from one sample, sequenced in a study of OX40 agonist ivuxolimab in advanced cancers. TCRdb keeps only in-frame clones here, not all; method: immunoSEQ multiplex PCR. Among tens of thousands of clones listed, about four fifths were seen once. The material was CD4+ or CD8+ T cells sorted from blood, obtained in a trial of the OX40 agonist ivuxolimab. Receptors originate from an adult with an advanced solid tumor such as melanoma, head and neck, liver or kidney cancer.

The chain uses TRBV15 and TRBJ1-5; D is ambiguous. CDR1 and CDR2 (germline): LNHNV, YYDKDF (reference sequence). Trimming shortened V by 0 bases and J by 5 bases, and 8 bases separated the two germline ends. This CDR3 spans 14 amino acids. DNA of the CDR3: TGTGCCACCAGCAGAGACAGGCCCGATCAGCCCCAGCATTTT. This gives the protein CATSRDRPDQPQHF.

This clone was detected only once. V is TRBV7-2 and J is TRBJ1-1; a possible D gene is TRBD1 (6 bases). V lost 6 bases to trimming and J lost 5 bases, with 13 bases between them. The CDR3 is 13 amino acids. CDR1 is SGHTA and CDR2 is FQGNSA in the germline V gene. CDR3 protein: CASSRKGGTEAFF. The CDR3 coding sequence is TGTGCCAGCAGTCGAAAGGGGGGTACTGAAGCTTTCTTT. Complete variable domain (other parts from reference TRBV7-2 and TRBJ1-1): GAGVSQSPSNKVTEKGKDVELRCDPISGHTALYWYRQSLGQGLEFLIYFQGNSAPDKSGLPSDRFSAERTGGSVSTLTIQRTQQEDSAVYLCASSRKGGTEAFFGQGTRLTVV.

V gene TRBV11-3 combines with J gene TRBJ1-2, with no clear D. This CDR3 contains 13 residues. Trimming took off 1 base at V and 2 bases at J, with 5 bases between the two ends. From germline, CDR1 is SGHNT and CDR2 YENEEA. The CDR3 DNA reads TGTGCCAGCAGCTTAGGCCAGAACTATGGCTACACCTTC. As protein: CASSLGQNYGYTF.

This chain connects TRBV4-2 to TRBJ2-3; possible D gene TRBD1, 6 bases. Germline V gene data show CDR1 as LGHNA and CDR2 as YNFKEQ. This CDR3 region has 16 residues. Deletions cut 4 bases from V and 2 bases from J, with 16 bases between. The CDR3 is CASSLQTGTITDTQYF. CDR3 nucleotides: TGTGCCAGCAGCCTCCAGACAGGAACAATCACAGATACGCAGTATTTT.

This chain joins TRBV5-3 and TRBJ1-3; TRBD1 matches at 9 bases. TRBV5-3 carries the ORF label, with uncertain function. The CDR3 contains 19 residues. V trimming: 3 bases; J trimming: 1 base; junction bases outside the gene matches: 14. CDR3 amino acids: CARSCDRGDTAVSGNTIYF. CDR3 in DNA: TGTGCCAGAAGCTGTGACAGGGGGGACACGGCTGTTTCTGGAAACACCATATATTTT.

The chain links TRBV6-5 to TRBJ1-2; D may be TRBD1 (5 bases). Looked up from germline, CDR1 is MNHEY and CDR2 is SVGAGI. V lost 2 bases and J lost 6, with 10 bases in between. The CDR3 runs to 13 residues. CDR3 sequence reads: CASSYRGLDGYTF. The CDR3 nucleotides are TGTGCCAGCAGTTACAGGGGCTTGGATGGCTACACCTTC.

This chain uses TRBV11-3 with TRBJ1-1; D not resolved. V lost 1 base, J lost 0 bases, and 9 bases lay in between. The germline V gene encodes CDR1 SGHNT and CDR2 YENEEA. The CDR3 is 15 amino acids. The CDR3 nucleotides are TGTGCCAGCAGCTTAGTTGAACACTTGAACACTGAAGCTTTCTTT. Protein product: CASSLVEHLNTEAFF.

V gene TRBV7-9 combines with J gene TRBJ1-2, with TRBD1 as a possible D gene (6 bases). The V end was cut by 6 bases, the J end by 4 bases, with 15 bases between. The CDR3 sequence is 14 residues long. Per the germline V gene, CDR1 is SEHNR and CDR2 is FQNEAQ (reference sequence). This chain's CDR3 is CASRSWQGPYGYTF. The CDR3 DNA is TGTGCCAGCAGGTCTTGGCAGGGGCCCTATGGCTACACCTTC.